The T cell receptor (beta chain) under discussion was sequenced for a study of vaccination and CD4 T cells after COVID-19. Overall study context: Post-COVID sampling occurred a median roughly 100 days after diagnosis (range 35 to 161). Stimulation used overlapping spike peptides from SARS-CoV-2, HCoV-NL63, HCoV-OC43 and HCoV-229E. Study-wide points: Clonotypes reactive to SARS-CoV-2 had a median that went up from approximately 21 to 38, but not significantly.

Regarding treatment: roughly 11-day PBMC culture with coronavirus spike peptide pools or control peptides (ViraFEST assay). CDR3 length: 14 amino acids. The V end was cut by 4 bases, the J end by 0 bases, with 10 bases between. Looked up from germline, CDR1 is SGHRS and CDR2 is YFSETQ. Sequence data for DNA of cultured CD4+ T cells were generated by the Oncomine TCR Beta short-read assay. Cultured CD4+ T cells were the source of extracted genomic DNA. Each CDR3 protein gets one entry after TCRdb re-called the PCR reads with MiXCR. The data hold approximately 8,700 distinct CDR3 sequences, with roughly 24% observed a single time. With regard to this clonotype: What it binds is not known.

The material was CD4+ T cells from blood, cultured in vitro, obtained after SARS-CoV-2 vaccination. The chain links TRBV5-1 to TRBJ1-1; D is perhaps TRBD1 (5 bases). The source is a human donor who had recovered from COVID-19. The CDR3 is CASSTTVLNTEAFF. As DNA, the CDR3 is TGCGCCAGCAGCACGACAGTCCTGAACACTGAAGCTTTCTTT. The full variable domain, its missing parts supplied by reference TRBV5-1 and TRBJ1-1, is KAGVTQTPRYLIKTRGQQVTLSCSPISGHRSVSWYQQTPGQGLQFLFEYFSETQRNKGNFPGRFSGRQFSNSRSEMNVSTLELGDSALYLCASSTTVLNTEAFFGQGTRLTVV.